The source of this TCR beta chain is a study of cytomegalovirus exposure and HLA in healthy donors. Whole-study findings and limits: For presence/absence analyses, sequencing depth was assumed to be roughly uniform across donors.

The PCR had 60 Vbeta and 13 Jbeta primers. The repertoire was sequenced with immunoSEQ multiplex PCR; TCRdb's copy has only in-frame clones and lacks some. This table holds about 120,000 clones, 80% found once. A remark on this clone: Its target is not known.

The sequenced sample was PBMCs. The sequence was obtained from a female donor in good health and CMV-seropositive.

CDR3 bases: TGCGCCAGCAGCCAAGATCGGGGGGGGGCCCAAGAGACCCAGTACTTC. Protein product: CASSQDRGGAQETQYF. The chain couples TRBV4-1 to TRBJ2-5; 8 bases fit TRBD2. Per the germline V gene, CDR1 is MGHRA and CDR2 is YSYEKL. Trimming cost V 0 bases and J 1 base; bases outside gene matches: 4. This CDR3 has 16 residues.